This TCR beta chain was captured in a study of T cells expressing NK-cell markers (dated by TCRdb to between 2020 and 2021). For context, the study as a whole: In sorted CD3+CD56+NKG2C+, CD3+CD56+NKG2C- and CD3+CD56-NKG2C+ T-cell subsets from several donors, TCR beta-chain repertoires were profiled. Illumina HiSeq 2000/2500, MiSeq or NextSeq was used to sequence libraries as 2 x 150 bp reads. The study sequenced eight donors, all healthy volunteers chosen at random: three men and five women. Among the eight sequenced donors, seven were HCMV-seropositive and one was HCMV-seronegative. Study-level results and caveats: It remained unclear whether the expanded NKG2C-expressing T cell clones were specific for HCMV antigens. Those dominant clonotypes were again the most abundant among CD3+CD56-NKG2C+ cells in several donors, at about 25-60.1%. In more than 5 donors, the dominant CD3+CD56+NKG2C+ clonotypes were found to rank among the top 10 CD8+ clonotypes and to make up roughly 1.0-7.0% of CD8+ T cells.

To determine HCMV serostatus, a commercial ELISA kit was used to detect HCMV-specific IgG in serum. Ficoll density gradient centrifugation was used to isolate peripheral blood mononuclear cells from blood. With regard to this clonotype: Its antigen remains unidentified.

From cysteine to phenylalanine, the CDR3 is 14 amino acids long. Only the protein is available. CDR1 and CDR2 were assigned from the germline V gene (reference sequence) as DFQATT and SNEGSKA. Sequenced using an Illumina HiSeq 2000. TCR beta cDNA libraries were prepared using 5'RACE template switching, which introduced a universal primer site and unique molecular identifiers. Priming for cDNA synthesis came from the TCR beta constant segment, and two successive PCR amplification steps followed. The study's own analysis went as follows. Reads were demultiplexed and grouped by UMI with MIGEC, and clonotypes were assembled and quantified with MiTCR. To exclude erroneous sequences, any TCR cDNA sequence not supported by at least two reads was discarded. The tcR package was used for downstream repertoire analysis, with clonotypes matched between fractions based on CDR3 nucleotide sequence plus V segment. VDJmatch was used to annotate antigen specificity against VDJdb, with one amino acid substitution allowed in CDR3. TCRdb reanalyzed the reads, keeping one entry per CDR3 protein sequence and omitting DNA. The V and J calls follow TCRdb's processing rather than the paper's. The table of this sample itemizes around 470,000 distinct CDR3 sequences. Around 1.4% of the sample goes to the ten largest clones.

The sequence was obtained from a woman between 50 and 59 years old in good health. Donor details come from another sample of the same person, matched by shared clones. Input material: blood T cells: a sorted CD56 or NKG2C T cell subset, CD4+ or CD8+ T cells, or bulk PBMC T cells (not recorded which). The chain was built from TRBV20-1 and TRBJ2-1; TCRdb returns TRBD2, unconfirmable since there is no DNA. Here the CDR3 is given as CSPETSGRGNEQFF.